This T cell receptor beta chain was captured in a study of a mutant IDH1 vaccine in newly diagnosed glioma. Study background: Patients had received radiotherapy, temozolomide, or both previously, most receiving both.

Sequenced by immunoSEQ multiplex PCR; TCRdb stores in-frame clones only, minus some. The sample lists about 58,000 clones; about 88% were seen once. Time point indicated: week 5, during vaccination. Topical imiquimod was applied with each vaccine dose, which held 300 ug of mutant IDH1 20-mer peptide. CDR3 size: 14 residues. The trim removed 2 bases at V and 9 bases at J, leaving 3 bases unmatched. Germline CDR1 and CDR2: MNHEY and SVGAGI. Turning to this clone: Its antigen is undetermined.

The sequence came from a woman aged 50 to 60 with glioma. J is TRBJ1-6 and V is TRBV6-5, with 8 bases matching TRBD1. Sequencing used PBMCs, obtained from a glioma patient whose treatment included an IDH1 peptide vaccine. The CDR3 nucleotides are TGTGCCAGCAGTTACGGGACAGGTGGTTCACCCCTCCACTTT. This translates into CASSYGTGGSPLHF.